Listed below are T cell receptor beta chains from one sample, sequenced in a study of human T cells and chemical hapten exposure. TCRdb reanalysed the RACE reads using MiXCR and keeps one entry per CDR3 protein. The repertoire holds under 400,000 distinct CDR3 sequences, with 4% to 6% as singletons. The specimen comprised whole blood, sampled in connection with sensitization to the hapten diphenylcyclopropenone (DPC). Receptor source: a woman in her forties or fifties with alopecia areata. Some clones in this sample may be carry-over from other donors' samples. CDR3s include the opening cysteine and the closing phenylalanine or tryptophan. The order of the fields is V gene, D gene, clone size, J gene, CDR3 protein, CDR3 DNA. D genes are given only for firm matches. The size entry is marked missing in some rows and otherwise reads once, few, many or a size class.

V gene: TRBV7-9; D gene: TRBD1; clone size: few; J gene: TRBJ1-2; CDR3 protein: CASSLGSGETGDYTF; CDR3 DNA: TGTGCCAGCAGCTTAGGTAGCGGGGAGACAGGGGACTACACCTTC
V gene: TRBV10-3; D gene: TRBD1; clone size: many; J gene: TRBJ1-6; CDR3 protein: CAISESGGEYSPLHF; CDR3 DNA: TGTGCCATCAGTGAGTCAGGGGGCGAATATTCACCCCTCCACTTT
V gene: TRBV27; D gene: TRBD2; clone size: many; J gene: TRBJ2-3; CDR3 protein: CASSHGLAGGSPDPQYF; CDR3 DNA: TGTGCCAGCAGTCACGGACTAGCGGGGGGTTCCCCAGATCCGCAGTATTTT
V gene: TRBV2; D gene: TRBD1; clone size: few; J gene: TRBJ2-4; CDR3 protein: CASSLGQGDQYF; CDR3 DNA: TGTGCCAGCAGCCTAGGACAGGGGGATCAGTACTTC
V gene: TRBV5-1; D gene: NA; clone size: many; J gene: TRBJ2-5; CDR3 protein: CASSLASGLRLGGETQYF; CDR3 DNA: TGCGCCAGCAGCTTGGCGAGCGGACTCCGACTAGGAGGGGAGACCCAGTACTTC
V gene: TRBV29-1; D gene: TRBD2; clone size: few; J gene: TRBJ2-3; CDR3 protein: CSVDRGGQSTDTQYF; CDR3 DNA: TGCAGCGTTGATCGGGGGGGTCAAAGCACAGATACGCAGTATTTT
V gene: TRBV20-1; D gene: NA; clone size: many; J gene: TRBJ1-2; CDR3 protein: CSAFQGGYTF; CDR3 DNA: TGCAGTGCTTTCCAGGGTGGCTACACCTTC
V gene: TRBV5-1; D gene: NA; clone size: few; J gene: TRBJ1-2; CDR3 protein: CASSSPEGANYGYTF; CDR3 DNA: TGCGCCAGCAGCTCACCAGAGGGAGCCAACTATGGCTACACCTTC
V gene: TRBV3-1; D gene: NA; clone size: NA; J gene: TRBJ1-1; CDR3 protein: CASSGENTEAFF; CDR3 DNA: TGTGCCAGCAGCGGGGAAAACACTGAAGCTTTCTTT
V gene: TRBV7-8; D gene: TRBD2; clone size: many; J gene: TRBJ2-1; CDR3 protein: CASSELAGEQFF; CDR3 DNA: TGTGCCAGCAGCGAACTAGCGGGTGAGCAGTTCTTC
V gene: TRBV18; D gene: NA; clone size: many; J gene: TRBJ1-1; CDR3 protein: CASSPKGVGASRGTEAFF; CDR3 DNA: TGTGCCAGCTCACCAAAAGGGGTAGGGGCGTCGAGAGGCACTGAAGCTTTCTTT
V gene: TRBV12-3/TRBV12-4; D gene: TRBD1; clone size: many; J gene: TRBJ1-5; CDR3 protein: CASSYTGGSGQPQHF; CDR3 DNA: TGTGCCAGCAGCTACACAGGGGGCTCGGGTCAGCCCCAGCATTTT
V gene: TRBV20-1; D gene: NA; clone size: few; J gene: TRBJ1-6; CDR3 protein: CSARGSEAVNSPLHF; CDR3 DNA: TGCAGTGCTAGGGGGAGTGAAGCTGTGAATTCACCCCTCCACTTT
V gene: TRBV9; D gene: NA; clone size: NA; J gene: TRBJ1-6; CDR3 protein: CASSPGGATSSYNSPLHF; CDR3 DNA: TGTGCCAGCAGCCCAGGCGGGGCCACGAGCTCCTATAATTCACCCCTCCACTTT
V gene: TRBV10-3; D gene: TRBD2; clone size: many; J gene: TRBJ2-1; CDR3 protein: CAISEYLAAAGGGEQFF; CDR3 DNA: TGTGCCATCAGTGAGTACCTAGCGGCCGCTGGAGGAGGCGAGCAGTTCTTC
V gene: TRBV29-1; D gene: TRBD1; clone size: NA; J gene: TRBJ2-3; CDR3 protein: CSGGRTGSSTDTQYF; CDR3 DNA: TGCAGCGGGGGCCGGACAGGATCGAGCACAGATACGCAGTATTTT
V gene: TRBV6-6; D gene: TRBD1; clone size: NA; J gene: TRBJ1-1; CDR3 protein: CASSYVGGPNTEAFF; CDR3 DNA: TGTGCCAGCAGTTACGTAGGGGGCCCGAACACTGAAGCTTTCTTT
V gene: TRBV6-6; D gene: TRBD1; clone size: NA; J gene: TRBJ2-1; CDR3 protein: CASSHTSGTGGRNEQFF; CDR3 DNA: TGTGCCAGCAGTCACACTTCCGGGACAGGGGGCCGAAATGAGCAGTTCTTC
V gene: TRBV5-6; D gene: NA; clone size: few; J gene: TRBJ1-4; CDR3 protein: CASSRSANEKLFF; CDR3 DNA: TGTGCCAGCAGCCGGAGTGCGAATGAAAAACTGTTTTTT
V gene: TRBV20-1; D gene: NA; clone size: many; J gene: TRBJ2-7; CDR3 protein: CSARDIVGATYEQYF; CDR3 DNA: TGCAGTGCTAGAGACATCGTAGGGGCAACCTACGAGCAGTACTTC
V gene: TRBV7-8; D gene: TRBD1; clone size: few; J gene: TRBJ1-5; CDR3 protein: CASSQNRGGNNQPQHF; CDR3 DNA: TGTGCCAGCAGCCAAAACAGGGGTGGAAACAATCAGCCCCAGCATTTT
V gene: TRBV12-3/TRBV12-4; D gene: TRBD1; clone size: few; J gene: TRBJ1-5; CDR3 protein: CASSLDRVNQPQHF; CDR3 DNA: TGTGCCAGCAGTTTGGACAGGGTCAATCAGCCCCAGCATTTT
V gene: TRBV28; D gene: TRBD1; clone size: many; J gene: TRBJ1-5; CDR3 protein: CASSLGTGRFQPQHF; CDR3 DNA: TGTGCCAGCAGTTTAGGGACAGGGCGATTTCAGCCCCAGCATTTT
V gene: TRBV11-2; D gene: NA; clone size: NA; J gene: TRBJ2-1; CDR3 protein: CASTSLSHNEQFF; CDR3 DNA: TGTGCCAGCACCTCACTTTCTCACAATGAGCAGTTCTTC
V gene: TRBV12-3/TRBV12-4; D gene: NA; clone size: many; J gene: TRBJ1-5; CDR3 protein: CASSLRASNQPQHF; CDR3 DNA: TGTGCCAGCAGTTTGCGCGCATCAAATCAGCCCCAGCATTTT
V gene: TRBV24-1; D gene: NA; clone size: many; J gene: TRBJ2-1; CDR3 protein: CATSDPGYSNEQFF; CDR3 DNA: TGTGCCACCAGTGACCCAGGGTACAGCAATGAGCAGTTCTTC
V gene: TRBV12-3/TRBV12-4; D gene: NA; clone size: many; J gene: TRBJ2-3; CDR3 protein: CASSFPAGSGADTQYF; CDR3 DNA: TGTGCCAGCAGTTTCCCAGCGGGATCAGGGGCAGATACGCAGTATTTT
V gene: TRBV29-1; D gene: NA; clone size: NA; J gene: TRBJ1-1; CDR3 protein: CSVMDGPEAFF; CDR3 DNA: TGCAGCGTCATGGACGGCCCTGAAGCTTTCTTT
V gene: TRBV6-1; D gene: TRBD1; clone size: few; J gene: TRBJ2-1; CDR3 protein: CASISRDRAYNEQFF; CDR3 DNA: TGTGCCAGCATCAGCCGGGACAGGGCCTACAATGAGCAGTTCTTC
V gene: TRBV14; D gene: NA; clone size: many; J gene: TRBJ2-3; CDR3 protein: CASSQESRGRTDTQYF; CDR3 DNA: TGTGCCAGCAGCCAAGAATCCAGGGGTCGCACAGATACGCAGTATTTT
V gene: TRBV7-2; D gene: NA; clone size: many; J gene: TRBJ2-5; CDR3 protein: CASRSDKGRKTQYF; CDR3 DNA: TGTGCCAGCAGATCAGACAAGGGGCGGAAGACCCAGTACTTC